This T cell receptor (beta chain) was captured in a study of blood T cell repertoires in COVID-19. As for the study in general: Material from acute and convalescent COVID-19 was sourced from the United States, Italy and Spain. In each case, the material was cDNA or gDNA derived from T cells, B-cell-depleted T cells, or PBMCs.

In the study's own analysis: Estimation of nucleated cell counts relied on the amplification of reference gene primers. Clones were sequenced by immunoSEQ multiplex PCR, and TCRdb holds only the in-frame ones, with some missing. The D gene and trimming were derived from the DNA, and the V and J assignments and clone size from that table. The sample lists approximately 200,000 clones, less than 90% occurring once. Germline V gene data show CDR1 as SGHNT and CDR2 as YYREEE (reference sequence). Germline trimming cut 3 bases from V and 2 bases from J; bases unmatched to any gene: 4. The CDR3 spans 17 residues.

This sequence originates from a man aged 65 to 79 with active or convalescent COVID-19. This chain uses TRBV5-4 with TRBJ2-1, with 14 bases aligning to TRBD2. The specimen sequenced was peripheral blood. The CDR3 spells CASSYGTSGSPYNEQFF. CDR3 coding DNA: TGTGCCAGCAGCTACGGGACTAGCGGGAGCCCCTACAATGAGCAGTTCTTC. The whole variable domain, filled in from reference TRBV5-4 and TRBJ2-1, reads ETGVTQSPTHLIKTRGQQVTLRCSSQSGHNTVSWYQQALGQGPQFIFQYYREEENGRGNFPPRFSGLQFPNYSSELNVNALELDDSALYLCASSYGTSGSPYNEQFFGPGTRLTVL.